Listed below are T cell receptor beta chains from one sample, sequenced in a study of T cells after yellow fever vaccination. TCRdb ran MiXCR on the 5' RACE reads and lists one entry per CDR3 protein. The sample carries 300,000 to 400,000 distinct CDR3 sequences, 8.5% to 9% recorded once. The sample was PBMCs, taken on the day of the first yellow fever vaccination. The source of these receptors is a young man who received the YFV17D yellow fever vaccine. CDR3s include the opening cysteine and the closing phenylalanine or tryptophan. D genes are given only for firm matches.

v_call | d_call | cdr3_aa
TRBV7-2 | TRBD2 | CASSVAGRLDTQYF
TRBV7-9 | NA | CASSLDLAGRTDTQYF
TRBV6-2/TRBV6-3 | NA | CASSYGRNYGYTF
TRBV18 | NA | CASSAPDSGANVLTF
TRBV7-9 | NA | CASRNFQETQYF
TRBV4-1 | TRBD1 | CASSRVGQDNSPLHF
TRBV14 | TRBD1 | CASSPYRGSGYNEQFF
TRBV7-9 | NA | CATEVGNTEAFF
TRBV6-5 | TRBD1 | CASSHRVQGASPLHF
TRBV20-1 | NA | CSAREDRNQPQHF
TRBV20-1 | NA | CSLTPSTDTQYF
TRBV7-2 | NA | CASRVYVSDEQFF
TRBV12-3/TRBV12-4 | NA | CASSAPGRWSSGANVLTF
TRBV6-5 | NA | CASSSQADTQYF
TRBV28 | NA | CASSLGQVYYYGYTF
TRBV5-1 | NA | CASGTAGRGDTEAFF
TRBV18 | NA | CASSQEHSNQYQHF